The 20 T cell receptor beta chains below come from one sample, sequenced in a study of CD8 T cells in ankylosing spondylitis. TCRdb redid the calling of the 5' RACE reads with MiXCR, one entry per CDR3 protein. The sample comprises about 360,000 distinct CDR3 sequences, 20% to 25% of which are singletons, and around 13% rests with the top ten. The sequenced sample was blood, either unsorted or a sorted T cell fraction (not recorded which). The receptor set was obtained from a male donor with ankylosing spondylitis or in good health (not recorded which).

The rearrangement uses TRBV20-1 and TRBJ2-1; 10 bases agree with TRBD2. The germline gives CDR1 DFQATT, CDR2 SNEGSKA (reference sequence). V trimming: 5 bases; J trimming: 6 bases; junction bases outside the gene matches: 7. CDR3 size: 14 residues. The CDR3 is CSAGPLAGANEQFF. CDR3 nucleotide sequence: TGCAGTGCTGGCCCTCTAGCGGGGGCCAATGAGCAGTTCTTC.

In its sample, this clonotype was seen a few times. V gene TRBV9 combines with J gene TRBJ1-2, with D tentatively TRBD1 (6 bases). The CDR3 spans 19 residues. V gave up 0 bases and J gave up 0 bases, with 21 bases separating them. The germline V gene has CDR1 SGDLS and CDR2 YYNGEE. The CDR3 loop reads CASSVEPGTQPFPNYGYTF. As DNA, the CDR3 is TGTGCCAGCAGCGTAGAACCCGGGACACAACCATTCCCTAACTATGGCTACACCTTC.

As regards this clonotype: The junction departs from the called germline gene at one end, perhaps through a read error. The chain employs TRBV9 and TRBJ1-1, with D uncertain. Germline V gives CDR1 SGDLS, CDR2 YYNGEE. The length of the CDR3 is 16 residues. The CDR3 DNA reads TGTACCAGCAGCGTAGAAGGGCAGCTCGCGAACACTGAAGCTTTCTTT. Its protein product is CTSSVEGQLANTEAFF.

This clonotype was seen a few times. V usage is TRBV10-2 and J usage is TRBJ2-1; 9 positions agree with TRBD1. With 3 bases clipped from V and 4 bases from J, the junction kept 1 base outside the gene matches. Per the germline V gene, CDR1 is WSHSY and CDR2 is SAAADI. The length of the CDR3 is 14 residues. CDR3 DNA: TGCGCCAGCAGTGAACAGGGGGCTTACAATGAGCAGTTCTTC. This translates into CASSEQGAYNEQFF.

This clonotype showed up just a few times. This sequence joins TRBV9 and TRBJ2-3; D may match TRBD1 or TRBD2 (6 bases each). CDR1 is SGDLS and CDR2 is YYNGEE in the germline V gene. This CDR3 is built from 14 residues. Deletions cut 1 base from V and 6 bases from J, with 12 bases between. CDR3 amino acids: CASSVTGAVDTQYF. The CDR3 nucleotides are TGTGCCAGCAGCGTAACGGGGGCCGTGGATACGCAGTATTTT.

The CDR3 coding sequence is TGTGCCAGCAGCGAATCGGGTGACTATGGCTACACCTTC. Its translation: CASSESGDYGYTF. The rearrangement joins TRBV7-6 to TRBJ1-2; D uncertain. Germline values: CDR1 SGHVS, CDR2 FNYEAQ. Trimming removed 5 bases from V and 3 bases from J, with 10 bases in between. CDR3 length equals 13 residues.

The chain employs TRBV7-8 and TRBJ2-5; D not resolved. Germline lookup yields CDR1 SGHVS and CDR2 FQNEAQ. V lost 1 base, J lost 4 bases, and 13 bases lay in between. The CDR3 totals 15 residues. The CDR3 DNA reads TGTGCCAGCAGCTTAGTGTCCGTCAAAGGAGAGACCCAGTACTTC. It is translated as CASSLVSVKGETQYF.

The chain uses TRBV12-3 or TRBV12-4 and TRBJ1-4, with D possibly being TRBD1 (5 bases). V was trimmed by 5 bases and J by 6 bases, leaving 19 bases between them. The CDR3 covers 16 residues. Written as DNA, the CDR3 is TGTGCCAGCAGTCCCCTCCCAGGGATGGTAGATGAAAAACTGTTTTTT. Translating it yields CASSPLPGMVDEKLFF.

The chain is built from TRBV4-1 and TRBJ2-1, with 8 bases lining up with TRBD1. Germline V CDR1 and CDR2: MGHRA, YSYEKL. With V trimmed by 1 base and J by 7 bases, 6 bases remained unmatched. The CDR3 covers 15 residues. In DNA form, the CDR3 reads TGCGCCAGCAGCCAAGTGCAGGGGGCGAGGAATGAGCAGTTCTTC. Protein: CASSQVQGARNEQFF.

In DNA, the CDR3 is TGTGCCAGCAGCATCGAGCCGGGACAGGGGGATACGCAGTATTTT. It is translated as CASSIEPGQGDTQYF. The V gene is TRBV7-6, the J gene TRBJ2-3, with TRBD1 matching 10 bases. V shed 5 bases and J 6 bases; nucleotides not matched to a gene: 8. The CDR3 extends over 15 amino acids. Germline CDR1 and CDR2: SGHVS and FNYEAQ.

The chain employs TRBV11-1 and TRBJ2-3; 10 bases agree with TRBD2. This CDR3 contains 18 residues. From germline, CDR1 is SGHAT and CDR2 FQDESV (reference sequence). V dropped 5 bases and J dropped 0; count of bases not matched to a gene: 11. CDR3 in DNA: TGTGCCAGCAGCCAAGGACTAGCGGTGGATCCTAGCACAGATACGCAGTATTTT. Protein product: CASSQGLAVDPSTDTQYF.

This clonotype was picked up a small number of times. The chain couples TRBV12-3 or TRBV12-4 to TRBJ2-2; D gene ambiguous. This CDR3 has 15 residues. V was trimmed by 1 base and J by 2 bases, leaving 8 bases between them. The CDR3: CASSLDSLNTGELFF. The CDR3, as DNA: TGTGCCAGCAGTTTAGACAGCCTCAACACCGGGGAGCTGTTTTTT.

A few counts support this clonotype. V gene TRBV7-9 combines with J gene TRBJ2-5; D may be TRBD1 or TRBD2 (5 bases each). CDR3 length equals 16 residues. CDR1 is SEHNR and CDR2 is FQNEAQ in the germline V gene (reference sequence). Deletions cut 5 bases from V and 2 bases from J, with 18 bases between. In nucleotides, the CDR3 is TGTGCCAGCAGCCCCCGAGGGGAGAGAGTGCAAGAGACCCAGTACTTC. Its translation: CASSPRGERVQETQYF. Full variable domain (remainder filled in from reference TRBV7-9 and TRBJ2-5): DTGVSQNPRHKITKRGQNVTFRCDPISEHNRLYWYRQTLGQGPEFLTYFQNEAQLEKSRLLSDRFSAERPKGSFSTLEIQRTEQGDSAMYLCASSPRGERVQETQYFGPGTRLLVL.

J is TRBJ2-1 and V is TRBV20-1, with 11 bases that match TRBD2. This CDR3 region has 14 residues. Germline assignment: CDR1 DFQATT and CDR2 SNEGSKA (reference sequence). V lost 0 bases, J lost 10 bases, and 5 bases stayed unmatched. The CDR3 nucleotides read TGCAGTGCTAGAGATAGCGGGGGGGCCCACGAGCAGTTCTTC. As protein: CSARDSGGAHEQFF.

This clonotype was observed a handful of times. The rearrangement joins TRBV27 to TRBJ2-7, with 11 bases aligning to TRBD2. CDR1 and CDR2 from the germline V gene are MNHEY and SMNVEV (reference sequence). The CDR3 is made up of 16 amino acids. Trimming cost V 4 bases and J 6 bases; bases outside gene matches: 11. As DNA, the CDR3 is TGTGCCAGCAGTTCATACCCCCCCGGACTAGCGGGCGAGCAGTACTTC. It codes for CASSSYPPGLAGEQYF.

The chain recombines TRBV29-1 with TRBJ2-1; D is unclear. The V gene's germline CDR1 is SQVTM and CDR2 ANQGSEA. The germline V and J ends were trimmed by 6 bases and 2 bases, with 23 bases remaining between them. CDR3 length: 17 residues. CDR3 nucleotide sequence: TGCAGCGTCCTCCCCTTACAAGGATCCCTTGCCTACAATGAGCAGTTCTTC. This translates into CSVLPLQGSLAYNEQFF.

The V call is TRBV28, the J call TRBJ2-7, with 7 bases that match TRBD1. V shed 5 bases, J shed 3 bases, and the junction held 4 bases outside the gene matches. This CDR3 region has 13 residues. CDR1 and CDR2 from the germline V gene are MDHEN and SYDVKM. CDR3 region: CASSIRDSYEQYF. The DNA of the CDR3 is TGTGCCAGCAGTATCCGGGACAGCTACGAGCAGTACTTC.

The chain joins TRBV4-2 to TRBJ2-7; D unclear. The germline V gene encodes CDR1 LGHNA and CDR2 YNFKEQ. Trimming removed 0 bases from V and 2 bases from J, with 8 bases in between. CDR3 length: 14 amino acids. CDR3 loop: CASSQDVYTYEQYF. In nucleotides, the CDR3 is TGTGCCAGCAGCCAAGACGTGTACACCTACGAGCAGTACTTC.

This clonotype occurred a few times. This chain connects TRBV10-2 to TRBJ2-5; 10 bases are shared with TRBD2. The germline V gene encodes CDR1 WSHSY and CDR2 SAAADI. V lost 6 bases and J lost 5; bases outside the gene matches: 9. The CDR3 has 15 residues. The CDR3 loop is CASSRSGGATETQYF. The CDR3 DNA follows: TGCGCCAGCAGCCGGAGCGGGGGGGCTACGGAGACCCAGTACTTC.

The chain recombines TRBV20-1 with TRBJ2-7; D gene ambiguous. The CDR3 sequence is 15 residues long. V lost 3 bases, J lost 5 bases, and 20 bases lay in between. Germline CDR1 DFQATT, CDR2 SNEGSKA (reference sequence). Written as DNA, the CDR3 is TGCAGTGCTAGGGCCCTGGGATATATTCATGACGAGCAGTACTTC. Its translation: CSARALGYIHDEQYF.